One sample yielded the 20 T cell receptor beta chains listed below, sequenced in a study of blood T cell repertoires in COVID-19. Repertoires were generated with immunoSEQ multiplex PCR, while TCRdb's copy carries only in-frame clones and drops some. The top ten hold about 1.3% of the sample, which has 210,000 or so clones, under 85% seen once. The specimen was peripheral blood. These receptors came from a woman younger than 45 with COVID-19, enrolled during active disease.

The chain employs TRBV29-1 and TRBJ2-7, with 7 bases aligning to TRBD1. The V gene end was trimmed by 5 bases and the J gene end by 6 bases; junction bases not matched to a gene: 7. The CDR3 contains 12 residues. Germline CDR1 SQVTM, CDR2 ANQGSEA. The CDR3 protein is CSVRQGKGEQYF. Written as DNA, the CDR3 is TGCAGCGTTCGACAGGGTAAGGGCGAGCAGTACTTC.

About this clone itself: A clone one base away is much larger, so this may be a read error. The chain recombines TRBV5-4 with TRBJ1-1; weak D call: TRBD1 (5 bases). CDR1 is SGHNT, CDR2 YYREEE, per germline (reference sequence). V lost 4 bases and J 1 base, leaving 8 bases between the germline ends. The CDR3 is 13 residues long. The CDR3 DNA is TGTGCCAGCAGCCTAACAGGGAACACTGAAGCTTTCTTT. Translation: CASSLTGNTEAFF.

V usage is TRBV28 and J usage is TRBJ1-2, with TRBD1 matching 10 bases. The trim removed 5 bases at V and 8 bases at J, leaving 8 bases unmatched. From germline, CDR1 is MDHEN and CDR2 SYDVKM. The CDR3 runs to 14 residues. Here the CDR3 DNA reads TGTGCCAGCAGTGAGACAGGGGGCGGGGTAGGCTACACCTTC. This encodes CASSETGGGVGYTF.

The table lists this clone with a few counts. The rearrangement links TRBV9 to TRBJ2-7, with D perhaps TRBD2 (5 bases). This CDR3 has 15 residues. Germline-derived CDR1 and CDR2 are SGDLS and YYNGEE. The ends were cut back, 0 bases at V and 3 bases at J, with 13 bases in the middle. The CDR3 loop is CASSVAGEGYYEQYF. CDR3 coding DNA: TGTGCCAGCAGCGTAGCTGGAGAGGGATACTACGAGCAGTACTTC.

The chain is built from TRBV7-2 and TRBJ2-3; D gene ambiguous. The V end was cut by 4 bases, the J end by 2 bases, with 10 bases between. This CDR3 has 14 residues. CDR1 is SGHTA, CDR2 FQGNSA, per germline. For the CDR3, the DNA is TGTGCCAGCAGCTCCACCTCAGTCACAGATACGCAGTATTTT. This codes for CASSSTSVTDTQYF.

This chain links TRBV10-3 with TRBJ2-7; 9 nucleotides align to TRBD1. Germline CDR1 ENHRY, CDR2 SYGVKD. CDR3 size: 14 residues. V lost 7 bases and J lost 5; bases outside the gene matches: 9. The CDR3 region has the DNA TGTGCCATCAACTCGGACAGGGGTGTCCACGAGCAGTACTTC. This sequence encodes CAINSDRGVHEQYF.

The V gene is TRBV19, the J gene TRBJ2-7; D ambiguous. This CDR3 spans 12 amino acids. Per germline, CDR1 LNHDA and CDR2 SQIVND (reference sequence). Trimming removed 7 bases from V and 3 bases from J, with 10 bases in between. The CDR3 reads CASTGVGYEQYF. The CDR3 DNA sequence: TGTGCCAGTACCGGAGTAGGCTACGAGCAGTACTTC.

V and J are TRBV5-6 and TRBJ2-1, with 10 bases that match TRBD1. The CDR3 has 16 residues. CDR1 and CDR2 (germline): SGHDT, YYEEEE. The junction had 4 bases not matched to a gene; V was cut back by 0 bases and J by 4 bases. The CDR3 bases are TGTGCCAGCAGCTTGGGGGACAGGGGAGGATACAATGAGCAGTTCTTC. Protein: CASSLGDRGGYNEQFF.

The V and J genes are TRBV4-1 and TRBJ1-3; 9 nucleotides line up with TRBD1. CDR1 and CDR2 (germline): MGHRA, YSYEKL. There are 19 residues in the CDR3. V lost 4 bases to trimming and J lost 2 bases; unmatched junction nucleotides: 15. CDR3 region: CASSLREVGQGNPGNTIYF. DNA for the CDR3: TGCGCCAGCAGCCTCCGAGAGGTGGGACAGGGTAACCCTGGAAACACCATATATTTT.

This clone showed up just once. J is TRBJ1-1 and V is TRBV5-6; weak D call: TRBD1 (6 bases). The CDR3 runs to 12 residues. With 4 bases removed from V and 11 bases from J, the gap between germline ends came to 15 bases. Per the germline V gene, CDR1 is SGHDT and CDR2 is YYEEEE. This chain's CDR3 is CASSDLQGRAFF. In DNA form, the CDR3 reads TGTGCCAGCAGCGATCTACAGGGTCGGGCTTTCTTT. The full variable domain, its missing parts supplied by reference TRBV5-6 and TRBJ1-1, is DAGVTQSPTHLIKTRGQQVTLRCSPKSGHDTVSWYQQALGQGPQFIFQYYEEEERQRGNFPDRFSGHQFPNYSSELNVNALLLGDSALYLCASSDLQGRAFFGQGTRLTVV.

This clone was counted only a few times. The chain joins TRBV28 to TRBJ1-5; 7 bases line up with TRBD1. The CDR3 contains 14 residues. Germline V gene lookup returns CDR1 MDHEN and CDR2 SYDVKM. V lost 6 bases and J lost 1; bases outside the gene matches: 3. The chain's CDR3 is CASRSGGSNQPQHF. The CDR3 DNA is TGTGCCAGCAGATCAGGGGGAAGCAATCAGCCCCAGCATTTT.

The chain combines TRBV3-1 (or the pseudogene TRBV3-2) with TRBJ2-3, with 13 bases matching TRBD2. The CDR3 extends over 19 amino acids. The germline CDR1 and CDR2 sequences are LGHDT and YNNKEL (reference sequence). V shed 0 bases and J 0 bases; nucleotides not matched to a gene: 6. The DNA for the CDR3 is TGTGCCAGCAGCCAAGAAGGCGGGACTAGCGGGGTAAGCACAGATACGCAGTATTTT. It translates to CASSQEGGTSGVSTDTQYF.

This rearrangement joins TRBV19 to TRBJ2-5; no reliable D call. The CDR3 is 14 residues long. Germline V lookup: CDR1 LNHDA, CDR2 SQIVND (reference sequence). Trimming shortened V by 5 bases and J by 1 base, and 11 bases separated the two germline ends. CDR3 in amino acids: CASSGGAFQETQYF. As DNA, the CDR3 is TGTGCCAGTAGTGGTGGTGCGTTCCAAGAGACCCAGTACTTC.

The chain employs TRBV18 and TRBJ1-1; D is ambiguous. The V gene's germline CDR1 is KGHSH and CDR2 LQKENI. V gave up 2 bases and J gave up 2 bases, with 12 bases separating them. CDR3 length: 15 amino acids. CDR3 residues: CASSPGSEPNTEAFF. In DNA form, the CDR3 reads TGTGCCAGCTCACCAGGGTCGGAGCCCAACACTGAAGCTTTCTTT.

J is TRBJ2-7 and V is TRBV29-1, with D possibly being TRBD1 (6 bases). Germline V lookup: CDR1 SQVTM, CDR2 ANQGSEA. V lost 1 base and J 4 bases, leaving 20 bases between the germline ends. The CDR3 consists of 16 residues. The CDR3 spells CSVEVRGSGQGYEQYF. The CDR3 region has the DNA TGCAGCGTTGAAGTTCGGGGATCCGGGCAGGGGTACGAGCAGTACTTC.

This chain joins TRBV5-1 and TRBJ2-2, with TRBD1 matching over 9 bases. The CDR3 runs to 17 residues. Germline V lookup: CDR1 SGHRS, CDR2 YFSETQ. The V segment lost 4 bases and the J segment 7 bases; nucleotides outside the gene matches: 14. CDR3 protein: CASSPGRGQGIGGELFF. The CDR3 nucleotides are TGCGCCAGCAGCCCGGGAAGGGGACAGGGAATTGGCGGGGAGCTGTTTTTT.

This chain uses TRBV2 with TRBJ2-7; D remains ambiguous. This CDR3 has 11 residues. V lost 10 bases to trimming and J lost 3 bases, with 10 bases between them. Looked up from germline, CDR1 is SNHLY and CDR2 is FYNNEI. The CDR3, as DNA: TGTGCCATTACCAGGCTCTACGAGCAGTACTTC. Its translation: CAITRLYEQYF.

This clone has more than one count but fewer than ten. The chain uses TRBV6-2 or TRBV6-3 and TRBJ2-3, with 12 bases fitting TRBD2. Losses at the gene ends were 6 bases for V and 5 bases for J; bases not matched to a gene: 3. The CDR3 contains 14 residues. Germline CDR1 is MNHEY and CDR2 is SVGEGT. In nucleotides, the CDR3 is TGTGCCAGCAGCCGACTAGCGGGAGTAGATACGCAGTATTTT. It encodes CASSRLAGVDTQYF.

This clone has more than one count but fewer than ten. As DNA, the CDR3 is TGCGCCAGCAGCTTGGCAGACAGGGTCTACGAGCAGTACTTC. Protein product: CASSLADRVYEQYF. The chain combines TRBV5-1 with TRBJ2-7; the match to TRBD1 covers 7 bases. The junction had 3 bases not matched to a gene; V was cut back by 0 bases and J by 3 bases. Germline loops: CDR1 SGHRS, CDR2 YFSETQ. The CDR3 is 14 amino acids.

This chain joins TRBV27 and TRBJ1-4, with 7 bases lining up with TRBD1. CDR1 is MNHEY and CDR2 is SMNVEV in the germline V gene (reference sequence). Losses at the gene ends were 5 bases for V and 7 bases for J; bases not matched to a gene: 16. The CDR3 totals 17 residues. The CDR3 bases are TGTGCCAGCAGTCGGCTCGGACAGGCTGAATTGGGTGAAAAACTGTTTTTT. Protein product: CASSRLGQAELGEKLFF.